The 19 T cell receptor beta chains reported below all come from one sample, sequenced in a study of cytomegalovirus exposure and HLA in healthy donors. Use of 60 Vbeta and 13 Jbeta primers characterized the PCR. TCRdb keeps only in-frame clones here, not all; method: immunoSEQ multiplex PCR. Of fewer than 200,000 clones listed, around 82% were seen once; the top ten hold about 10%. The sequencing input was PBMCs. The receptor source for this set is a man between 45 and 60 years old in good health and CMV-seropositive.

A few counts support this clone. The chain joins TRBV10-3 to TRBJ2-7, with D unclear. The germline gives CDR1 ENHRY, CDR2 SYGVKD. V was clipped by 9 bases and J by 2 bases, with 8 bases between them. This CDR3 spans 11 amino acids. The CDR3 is CAILGAYEQYF. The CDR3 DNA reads TGTGCCATTCTAGGAGCCTACGAGCAGTACTTC.

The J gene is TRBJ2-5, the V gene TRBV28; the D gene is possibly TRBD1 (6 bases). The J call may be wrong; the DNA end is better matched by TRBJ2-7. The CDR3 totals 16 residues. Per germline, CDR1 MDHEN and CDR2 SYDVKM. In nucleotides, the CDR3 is TGTGCCAGCAGCGTTCCCTCTGAGAGGGGGTCCTACGAGCAGTACTTC. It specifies CASSVPSERGSYEQYF.

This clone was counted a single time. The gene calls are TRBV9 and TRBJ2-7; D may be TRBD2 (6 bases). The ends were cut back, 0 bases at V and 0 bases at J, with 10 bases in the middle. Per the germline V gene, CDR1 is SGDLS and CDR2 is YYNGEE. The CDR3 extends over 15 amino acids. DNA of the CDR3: TGTGCCAGCAGCGTAGGCGGGGCTACCTCCTACGAGCAGTACTTC. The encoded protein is CASSVGGATSYEQYF.

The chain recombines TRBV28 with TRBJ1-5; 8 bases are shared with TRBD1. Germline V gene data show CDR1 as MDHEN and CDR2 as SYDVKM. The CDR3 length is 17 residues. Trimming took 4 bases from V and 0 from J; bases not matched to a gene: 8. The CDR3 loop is CASSWTGSGYSNQPQHF. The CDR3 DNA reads TGTGCCAGCAGTTGGACAGGGTCGGGGTATAGCAATCAGCCCCAGCATTTT.

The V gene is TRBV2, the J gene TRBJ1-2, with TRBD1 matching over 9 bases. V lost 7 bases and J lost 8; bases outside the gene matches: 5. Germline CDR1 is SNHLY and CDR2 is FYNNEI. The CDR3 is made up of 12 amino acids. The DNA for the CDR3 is TGTGCCAGCAACCCGGGACAGGGAGGCTACACCTTC. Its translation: CASNPGQGGYTF.

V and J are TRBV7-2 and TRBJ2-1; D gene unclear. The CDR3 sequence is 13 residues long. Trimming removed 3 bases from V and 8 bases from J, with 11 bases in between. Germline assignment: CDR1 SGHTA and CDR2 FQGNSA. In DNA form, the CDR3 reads TGTGCCAGCAGCTTGGGCCCAAACGATGAGCAGTTCTTC. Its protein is CASSLGPNDEQFF.

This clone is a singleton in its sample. In nucleotides, the CDR3 is TGTGCCAGCTCGGCGCAGGACACCTCCTACGAGCAGTACTTC. This sequence encodes CASSAQDTSYEQYF. This chain connects TRBV18 to TRBJ2-7, with D possibly TRBD1 on 5 matching bases. The V and J ends lost 6 bases and 0 bases respectively, with 12 bases between them. This CDR3 is built from 14 residues. Germline CDR1 reads KGHSH; CDR2 reads LQKENI.

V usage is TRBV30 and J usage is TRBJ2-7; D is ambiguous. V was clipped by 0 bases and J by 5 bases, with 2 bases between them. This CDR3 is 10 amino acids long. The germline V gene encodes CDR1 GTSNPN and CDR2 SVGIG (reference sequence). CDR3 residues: CAWSVNEQYF. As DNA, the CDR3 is TGTGCCTGGAGTGTTAACGAGCAGTACTTC.

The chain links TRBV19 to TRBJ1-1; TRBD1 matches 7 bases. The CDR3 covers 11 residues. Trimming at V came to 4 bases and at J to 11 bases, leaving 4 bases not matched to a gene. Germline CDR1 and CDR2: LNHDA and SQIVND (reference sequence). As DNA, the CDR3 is TGTGCCAGTAGTAGACAGGGTTCGGCTTTCTTT. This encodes CASSRQGSAFF.

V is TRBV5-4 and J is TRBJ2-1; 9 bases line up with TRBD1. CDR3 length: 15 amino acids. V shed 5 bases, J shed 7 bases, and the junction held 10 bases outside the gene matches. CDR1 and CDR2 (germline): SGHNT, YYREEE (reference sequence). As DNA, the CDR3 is TGTGCCAGCAGATTCAACAGGGGGCAAAAGAATGAGCAGTTCTTC. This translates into CASRFNRGQKNEQFF.

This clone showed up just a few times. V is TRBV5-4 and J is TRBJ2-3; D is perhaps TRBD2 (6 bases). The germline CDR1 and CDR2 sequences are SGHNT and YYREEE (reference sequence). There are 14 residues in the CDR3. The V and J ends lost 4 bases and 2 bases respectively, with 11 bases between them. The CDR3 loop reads CASSLGTVTDTQYF. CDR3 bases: TGTGCCAGCAGCCTCGGGACTGTCACAGATACGCAGTATTTT.

The CDR3 bases are TGTGCCACCAGCGAGAGCCCCGGGACAGACGAAGAGACCCAGTACTTC. Amino acid sequence: CATSESPGTDEETQYF. The chain combines TRBV15 with TRBJ2-5, with 7 bases identical to TRBD1. The CDR3 loop spans 16 amino acids. The V segment lost 5 bases and the J segment 3 bases; nucleotides outside the gene matches: 12. Germline assignment: CDR1 LNHNV and CDR2 YYDKDF (reference sequence).

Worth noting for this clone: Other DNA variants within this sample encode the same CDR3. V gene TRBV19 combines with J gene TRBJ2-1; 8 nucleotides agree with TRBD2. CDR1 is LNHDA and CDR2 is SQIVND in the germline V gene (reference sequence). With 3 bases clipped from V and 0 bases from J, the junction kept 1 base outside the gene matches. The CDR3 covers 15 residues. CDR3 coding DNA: TGTGCCAGTAGTATCGGGGGGGGCTCCTACAATGAGCAGTTCTTC. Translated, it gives CASSIGGGSYNEQFF.

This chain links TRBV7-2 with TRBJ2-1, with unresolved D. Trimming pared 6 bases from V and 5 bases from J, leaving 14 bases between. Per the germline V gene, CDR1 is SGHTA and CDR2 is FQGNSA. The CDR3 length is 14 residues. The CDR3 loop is CASRNRLVNNEQFF. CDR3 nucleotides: TGTGCCAGCAGGAATCGACTCGTCAACAATGAGCAGTTCTTC.

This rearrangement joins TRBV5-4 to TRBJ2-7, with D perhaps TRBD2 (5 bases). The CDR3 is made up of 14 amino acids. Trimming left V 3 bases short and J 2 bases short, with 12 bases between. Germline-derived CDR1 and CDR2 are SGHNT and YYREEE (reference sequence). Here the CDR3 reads CASSSGIVPYEQYF. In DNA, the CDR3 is TGTGCCAGCAGCTCCGGGATCGTACCCTACGAGCAGTACTTC.

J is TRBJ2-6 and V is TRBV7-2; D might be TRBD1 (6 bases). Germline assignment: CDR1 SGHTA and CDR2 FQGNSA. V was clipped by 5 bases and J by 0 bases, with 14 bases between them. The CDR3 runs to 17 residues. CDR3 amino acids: CASSKQGAFSGANVLTF. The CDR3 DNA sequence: TGTGCCAGCAGCAAACAGGGAGCGTTCTCTGGGGCCAACGTCCTGACTTTC.

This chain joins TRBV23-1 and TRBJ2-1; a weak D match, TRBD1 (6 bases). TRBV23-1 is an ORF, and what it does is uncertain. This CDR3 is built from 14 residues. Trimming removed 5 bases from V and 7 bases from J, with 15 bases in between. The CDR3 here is CASSDPQGRNEQFF. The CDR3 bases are TGCGCCAGCAGTGATCCGCAGGGGCGGAATGAGCAGTTCTTC.

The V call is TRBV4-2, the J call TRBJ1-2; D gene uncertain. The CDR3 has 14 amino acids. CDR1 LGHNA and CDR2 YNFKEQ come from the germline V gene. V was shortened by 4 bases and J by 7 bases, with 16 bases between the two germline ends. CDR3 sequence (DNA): TGTGCCAGCAGCCTGGCGGCGGTTTTAGGTGGCTACACCTTC. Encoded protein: CASSLAAVLGGYTF.

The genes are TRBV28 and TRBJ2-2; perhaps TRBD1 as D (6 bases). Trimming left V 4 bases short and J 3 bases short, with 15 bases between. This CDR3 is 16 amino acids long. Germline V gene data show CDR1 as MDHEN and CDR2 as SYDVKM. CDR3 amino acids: CASSSLQGSDTGELFF. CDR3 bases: TGTGCCAGCAGTTCACTACAGGGTTCGGACACCGGGGAGCTGTTTTTT.